This entry features one T cell receptor (beta chain) sequence. Its antigen is as yet unknown. The sample belongs to a study of T cell repertoires in cytomegalovirus infection. Study summary: Both CMV infection and a matching HLA type were indicated by public TCR beta signatures. Regarding the study as a whole: Based on cumulative public TCR beta family frequency, carriers of CMV plus the relevant HLA were identified. Ex vivo, HLA-C-restricted CMV-specific TCR beta clonotypes prevailed over the rest of the response.

Trimming cost V 0 bases and J 7 bases, with 7 bases left between them. The germline V gene encodes CDR1 SGDLS and CDR2 YYNGEE. The CDR3 spans 12 residues. TCRdb reanalysed the reads using MiXCR and keeps one entry per CDR3 protein. The repertoire has around 800,000 distinct CDR3 sequences, 32% of them found once; the top ten carry around 12%. The starting material was cultured CD8+ T cells from PBMCs, obtained from culture after CMV antigen stimulation. The J gene is TRBJ2-5, the V gene TRBV9; D ambiguous. This clonotype was obtained from a human donor in good health (CMV status not recorded). Some clones in this sample may be carry-over from other donors' samples. CDR3 loop: CASSVGSGTQYF. The DNA of the CDR3 is TGTGCCAGCAGCGTAGGGAGTGGGACCCAGTACTTC.